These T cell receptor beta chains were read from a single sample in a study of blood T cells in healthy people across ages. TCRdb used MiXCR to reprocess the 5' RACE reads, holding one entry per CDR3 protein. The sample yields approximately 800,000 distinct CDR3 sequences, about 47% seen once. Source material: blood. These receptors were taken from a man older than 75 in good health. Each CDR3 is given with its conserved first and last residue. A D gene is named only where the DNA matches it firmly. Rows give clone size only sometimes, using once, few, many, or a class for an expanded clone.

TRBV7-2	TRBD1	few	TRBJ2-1	CASSLGGQGSEEQFF	TGTGCCAGCAGCTTAGGCGGACAGGGGTCTGAGGAGCAGTTCTTC
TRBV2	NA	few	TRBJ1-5	CASSLNRPSNQPQHF	TGTGCCAGCAGTTTGAACAGGCCAAGCAATCAGCCCCAGCATTTT
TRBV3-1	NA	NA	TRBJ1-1	CASSRQGGTRMNTEAFF	TGTGCCAGCAGCCGCCAAGGGGGGACAAGGATGAACACTGAAGCTTTCTTT
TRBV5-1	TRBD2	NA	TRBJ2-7	CASSLATSGGREQYF	TGCGCCAGCAGCTTAGCGACTAGCGGGGGCCGGGAGCAGTACTTC
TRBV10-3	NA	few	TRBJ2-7	CAISEFPRGEQYF	TGTGCCATCAGTGAGTTTCCTAGGGGCGAGCAGTACTTC
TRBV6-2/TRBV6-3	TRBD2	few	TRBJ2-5	CASSRGLAGMGETQYF	TGTGCCAGCAGCCGGGGACTAGCGGGAATGGGTGAGACCCAGTACTTC
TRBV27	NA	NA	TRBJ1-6	CASQKQSSYNSPLHF	TGTGCCTCTCAAAAACAGAGCTCCTATAATTCACCCCTCCACTTT
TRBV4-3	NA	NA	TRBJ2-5	CASSQGRIKTQYF	TGCGCCAGCAGCCAAGGCAGGATTAAGACCCAGTACTTC
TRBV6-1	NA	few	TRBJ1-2	CASSEAFGSGANYGYTF	TGTGCCAGCAGTGAAGCATTTGGCTCTGGGGCTAACTATGGCTACACCTTC
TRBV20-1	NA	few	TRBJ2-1	CSATTSMESSYNEQFF	TGCAGTGCAACGACTAGTATGGAAAGCTCCTACAATGAGCAGTTCTTC
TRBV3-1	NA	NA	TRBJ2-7	CASSQSSRDEQYF	TGTGCCAGCAGCCAAAGCTCTCGAGACGAGCAGTACTTC
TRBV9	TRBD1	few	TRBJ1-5	CASSSGQGEAQPQHF	TGTGCCAGCAGCTCTGGACAGGGCGAAGCTCAGCCCCAGCATTTT
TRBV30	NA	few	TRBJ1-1	CAWSARSSIQNTEAFF	TGTGCCTGGAGCGCTAGGAGTAGCATTCAGAACACTGAAGCTTTCTTT
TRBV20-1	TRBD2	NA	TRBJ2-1	CSAIFGASGTIQETQFF	TGCAGTGCTATATTCGGGGCTAGCGGGACCATCCAAGAGACCCAGTTCTTC